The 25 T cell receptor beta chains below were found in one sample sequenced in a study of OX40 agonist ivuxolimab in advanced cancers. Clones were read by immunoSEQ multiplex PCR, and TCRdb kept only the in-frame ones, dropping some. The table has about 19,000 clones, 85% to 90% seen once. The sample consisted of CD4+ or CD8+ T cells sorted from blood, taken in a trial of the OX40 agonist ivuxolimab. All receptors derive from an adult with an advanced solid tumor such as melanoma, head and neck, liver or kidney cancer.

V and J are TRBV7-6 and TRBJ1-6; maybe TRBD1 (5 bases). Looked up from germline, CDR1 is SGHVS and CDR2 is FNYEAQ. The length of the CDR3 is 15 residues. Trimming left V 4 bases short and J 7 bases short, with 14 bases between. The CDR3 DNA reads TGTGCCAGCAGCTCCGTCCCGAGGGGCAATTCACCCCTCCACTTT. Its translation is CASSSVPRGNSPLHF.

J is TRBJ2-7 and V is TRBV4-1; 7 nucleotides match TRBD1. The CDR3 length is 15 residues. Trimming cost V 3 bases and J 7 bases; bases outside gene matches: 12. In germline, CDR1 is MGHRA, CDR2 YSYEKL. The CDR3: CASSHDTGASSEQYF. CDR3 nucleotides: TGCGCCAGCAGCCATGATACAGGGGCTTCAAGTGAGCAGTACTTC.

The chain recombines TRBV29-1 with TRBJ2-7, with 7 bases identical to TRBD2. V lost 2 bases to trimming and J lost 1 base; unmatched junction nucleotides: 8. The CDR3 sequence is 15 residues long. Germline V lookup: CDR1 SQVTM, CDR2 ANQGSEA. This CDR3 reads CSVEPLAGESYEQYF. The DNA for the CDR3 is TGCAGCGTTGAACCACTGGCGGGAGAATCCTACGAGCAGTACTTC.

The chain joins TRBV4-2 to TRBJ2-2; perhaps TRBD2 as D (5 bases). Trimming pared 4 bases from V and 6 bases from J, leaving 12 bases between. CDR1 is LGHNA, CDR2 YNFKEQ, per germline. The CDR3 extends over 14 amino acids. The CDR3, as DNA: TGTGCCAGCAGCCGCGAGGGAACGGCCGGGGAGCTGTTTTTT. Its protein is CASSREGTAGELFF.

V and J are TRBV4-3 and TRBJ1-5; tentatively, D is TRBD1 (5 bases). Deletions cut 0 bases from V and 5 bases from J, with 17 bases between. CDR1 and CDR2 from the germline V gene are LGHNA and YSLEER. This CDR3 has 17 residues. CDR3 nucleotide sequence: TGCGCCAGCAGCCAAGATTACGGGACGAATTTGCATCAGCCCCAGCATTTT. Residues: CASSQDYGTNLHQPQHF.

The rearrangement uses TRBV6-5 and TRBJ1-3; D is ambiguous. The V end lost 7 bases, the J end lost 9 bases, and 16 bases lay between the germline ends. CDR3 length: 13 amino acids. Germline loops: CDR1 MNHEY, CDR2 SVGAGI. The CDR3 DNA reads TGTGCCAGCAACACCCTCAGCTCGACCACCATATATTTT. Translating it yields CASNTLSSTTIYF.

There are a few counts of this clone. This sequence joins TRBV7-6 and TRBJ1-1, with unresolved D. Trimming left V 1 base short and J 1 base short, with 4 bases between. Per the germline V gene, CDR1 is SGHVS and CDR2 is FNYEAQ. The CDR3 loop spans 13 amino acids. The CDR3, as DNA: TGTGCCAGCAGCTTAGAGTCGAACACTGAAGCTTTCTTT. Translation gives CASSLESNTEAFF.

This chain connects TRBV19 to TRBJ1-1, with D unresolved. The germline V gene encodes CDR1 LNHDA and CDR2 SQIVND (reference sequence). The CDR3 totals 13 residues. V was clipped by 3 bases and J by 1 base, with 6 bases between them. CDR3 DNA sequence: TGTGCCAGTAGTATCGGGAGGAACACTGAAGCTTTCTTT. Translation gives CASSIGRNTEAFF.

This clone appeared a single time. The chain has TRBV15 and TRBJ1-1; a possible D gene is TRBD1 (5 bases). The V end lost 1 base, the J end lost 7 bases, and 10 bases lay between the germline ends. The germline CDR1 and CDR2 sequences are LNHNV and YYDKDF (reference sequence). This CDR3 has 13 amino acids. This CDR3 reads CATSRVDRHEAFF. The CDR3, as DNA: TGTGCCACCAGCAGAGTTGACAGACATGAAGCTTTCTTT.

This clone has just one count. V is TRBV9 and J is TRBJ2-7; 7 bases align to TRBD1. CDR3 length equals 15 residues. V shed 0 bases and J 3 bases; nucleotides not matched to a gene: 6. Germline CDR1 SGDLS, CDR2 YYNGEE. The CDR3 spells CASSVGETGNYEQYF. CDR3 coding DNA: TGTGCCAGCAGCGTAGGGGAGACAGGGAACTACGAGCAGTACTTC.

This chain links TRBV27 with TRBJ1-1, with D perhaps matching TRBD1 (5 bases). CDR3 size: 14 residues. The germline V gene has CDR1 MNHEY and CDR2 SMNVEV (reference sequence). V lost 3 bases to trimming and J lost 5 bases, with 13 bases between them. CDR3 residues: CASSFQGSGTEAFF. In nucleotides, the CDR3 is TGTGCCAGCAGTTTCCAGGGTAGTGGGACTGAAGCTTTCTTT.

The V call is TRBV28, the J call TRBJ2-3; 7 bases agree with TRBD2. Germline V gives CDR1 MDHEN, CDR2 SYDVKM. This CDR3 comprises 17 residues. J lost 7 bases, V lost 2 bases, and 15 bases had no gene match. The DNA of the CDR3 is TGTGCCAGCAGTTTACCTCCGGGGGGAGCGTCCATGAATACGCAGTATTTT. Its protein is CASSLPPGGASMNTQYF.

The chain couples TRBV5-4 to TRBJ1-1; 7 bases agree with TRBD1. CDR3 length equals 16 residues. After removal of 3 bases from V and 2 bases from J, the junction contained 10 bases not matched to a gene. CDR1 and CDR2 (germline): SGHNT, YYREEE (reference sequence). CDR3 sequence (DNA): TGTGCCAGCAGCTCCACATCGACAGGGTTAAACACTGAAGCTTTCTTT. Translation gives CASSSTSTGLNTEAFF. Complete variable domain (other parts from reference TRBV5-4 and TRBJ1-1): ETGVTQSPTHLIKTRGQQVTLRCSSQSGHNTVSWYQQALGQGPQFIFQYYREEENGRGNFPPRFSGLQFPNYSSELNVNALELDDSALYLCASSSTSTGLNTEAFFGQGTRLTVV.

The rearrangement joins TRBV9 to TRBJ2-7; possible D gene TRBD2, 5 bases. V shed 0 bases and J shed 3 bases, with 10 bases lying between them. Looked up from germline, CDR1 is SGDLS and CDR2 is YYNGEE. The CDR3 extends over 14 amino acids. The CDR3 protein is CASSVDTGFYEQYF. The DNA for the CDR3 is TGTGCCAGCAGCGTAGACACGGGATTCTACGAGCAGTACTTC.

The CDR3 loop reads CASSSPGLPTSNTGELFF. The CDR3 region has the DNA TGTGCCAGTAGTTCCCCGGGACTCCCCACGTCTAACACCGGGGAGCTGTTTTTT. V usage is TRBV19 and J usage is TRBJ2-2; a weak D match, TRBD2 (6 bases). CDR1 is LNHDA, CDR2 SQIVND, per germline (reference sequence). The ends were cut back, 5 bases at V and 2 bases at J, with 21 bases in the middle. CDR3 length: 18 amino acids.

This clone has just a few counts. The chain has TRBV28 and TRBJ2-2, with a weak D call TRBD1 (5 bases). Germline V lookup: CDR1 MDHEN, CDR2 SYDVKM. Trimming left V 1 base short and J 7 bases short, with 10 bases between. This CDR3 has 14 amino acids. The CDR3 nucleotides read TGTGCCAGCAGTTTATTCAGGGTGGTCGGGGAGCTGTTTTTT. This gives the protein CASSLFRVVGELFF.

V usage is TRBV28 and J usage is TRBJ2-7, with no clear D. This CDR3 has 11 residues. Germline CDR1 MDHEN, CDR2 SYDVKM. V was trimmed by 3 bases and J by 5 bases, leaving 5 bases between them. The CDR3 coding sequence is TGTGCCAGCAGTTTTCTCCACGAGCAGTACTTC. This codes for CASSFLHEQYF.

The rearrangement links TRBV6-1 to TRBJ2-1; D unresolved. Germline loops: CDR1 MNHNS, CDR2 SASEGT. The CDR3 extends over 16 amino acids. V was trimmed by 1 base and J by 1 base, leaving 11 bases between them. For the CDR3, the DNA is TGTGCCAGCAGTGAAGTGGGGTTGGGTTCCTACAATGAGCAGTTCTTC. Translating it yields CASSEVGLGSYNEQFF.

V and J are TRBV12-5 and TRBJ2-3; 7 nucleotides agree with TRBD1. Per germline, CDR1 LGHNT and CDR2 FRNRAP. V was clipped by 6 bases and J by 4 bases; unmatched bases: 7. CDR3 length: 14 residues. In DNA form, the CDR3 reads TGTGCTAGTGGATACCTAGGGGGCGCAGATACGCAGTATTTT. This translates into CASGYLGGADTQYF. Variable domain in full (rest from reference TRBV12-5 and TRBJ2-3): DARVTQTPRHKVTEMGQEVTMRCQPILGHNTVFWYRQTMMQGLELLAYFRNRAPLDDSGMPKDRFSAEMPDATLATLKIQPSEPRDSAVYFCASGYLGGADTQYFGPGTRLTVL.

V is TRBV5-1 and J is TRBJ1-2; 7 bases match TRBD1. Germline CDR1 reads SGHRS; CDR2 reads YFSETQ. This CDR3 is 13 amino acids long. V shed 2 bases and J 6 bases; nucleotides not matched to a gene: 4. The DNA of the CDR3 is TGCGCCAGCAGCTTTACAGGGGCGGATGGCTACACCTTC. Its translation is CASSFTGADGYTF.

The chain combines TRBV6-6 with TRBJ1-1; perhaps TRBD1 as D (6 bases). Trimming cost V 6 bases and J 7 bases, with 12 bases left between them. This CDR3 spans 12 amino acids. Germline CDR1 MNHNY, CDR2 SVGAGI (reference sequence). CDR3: CASRTGTLEAFF. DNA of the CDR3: TGTGCCAGCAGAACCGGGACACTTGAAGCTTTCTTT.

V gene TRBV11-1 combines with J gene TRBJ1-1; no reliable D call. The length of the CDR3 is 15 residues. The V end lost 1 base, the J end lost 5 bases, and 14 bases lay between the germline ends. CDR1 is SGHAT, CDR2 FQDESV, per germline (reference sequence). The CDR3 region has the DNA TGTGCCAGCAGCTTAGTACAACCCCGAACAACTGAAGCTTTCTTT. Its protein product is CASSLVQPRTTEAFF.

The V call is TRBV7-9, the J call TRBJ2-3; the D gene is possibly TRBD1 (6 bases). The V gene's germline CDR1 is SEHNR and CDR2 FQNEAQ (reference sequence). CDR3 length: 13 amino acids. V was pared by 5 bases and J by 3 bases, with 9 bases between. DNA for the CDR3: TGTGCCAGCAGCCCCCAGGGGACAGATACGCAGTATTTT. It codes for CASSPQGTDTQYF.

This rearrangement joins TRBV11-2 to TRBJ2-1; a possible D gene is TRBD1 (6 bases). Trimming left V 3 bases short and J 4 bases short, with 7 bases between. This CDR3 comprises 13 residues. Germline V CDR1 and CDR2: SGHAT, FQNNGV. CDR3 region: CASSFGTYNEQFF. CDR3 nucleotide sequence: TGTGCCAGCAGCTTCGGGACATACAATGAGCAGTTCTTC. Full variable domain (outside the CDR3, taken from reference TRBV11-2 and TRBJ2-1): EAGVAQSPRYKIIEKRQSVAFWCNPISGHATLYWYQQILGQGPKLLIQFQNNGVVDDSQLPKDRFSAERLKGVDSTLKIQPAKLEDSAVYLCASSFGTYNEQFFGPGTRLTVL.

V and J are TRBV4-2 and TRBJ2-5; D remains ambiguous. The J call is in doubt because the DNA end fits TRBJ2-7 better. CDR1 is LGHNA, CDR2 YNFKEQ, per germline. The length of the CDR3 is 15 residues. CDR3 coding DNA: TGTGCCAGCAGCCAAGATTCAATGAGCAGCTACGAGCAGTACTTC. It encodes CASSQDSMSSYEQYF.